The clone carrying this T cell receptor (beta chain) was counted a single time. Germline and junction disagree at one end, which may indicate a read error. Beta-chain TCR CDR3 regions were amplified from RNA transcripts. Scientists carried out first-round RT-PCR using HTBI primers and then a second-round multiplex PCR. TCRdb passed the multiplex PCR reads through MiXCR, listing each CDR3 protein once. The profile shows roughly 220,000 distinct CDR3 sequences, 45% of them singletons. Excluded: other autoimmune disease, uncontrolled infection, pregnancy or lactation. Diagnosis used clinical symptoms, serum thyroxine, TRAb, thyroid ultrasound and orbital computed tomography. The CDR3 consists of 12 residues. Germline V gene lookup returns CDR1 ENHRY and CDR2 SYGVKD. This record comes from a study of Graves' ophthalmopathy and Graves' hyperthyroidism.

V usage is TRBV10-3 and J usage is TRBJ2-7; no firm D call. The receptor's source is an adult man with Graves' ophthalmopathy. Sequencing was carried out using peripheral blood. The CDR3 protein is CAISDYVYVQYF. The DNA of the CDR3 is TGTGCCATCAGTGATTATGTCTACGTGCAGTACTTC.